This TCR beta chain was recovered during a study of T cell responses to AZD1222 COVID-19 vaccine. Broader study findings: Nearly half of the spike-specific TCRs reportedly recognize variant regions that carry no mutations. Repertoires were obtained only post-peak T cell response. Donors were chiefly white British, with a greater number of females, and clonal diversity was perhaps underestimated. The study found Spike-specific TCR breadth and depth rose after two AZD1222 doses.

Of note for this clone: The antigen remains unidentified. Distinct nucleotide sequences in the sample also encode this CDR3.

V was pared by 0 bases and J by 4 bases, with 2 bases of the junction left unmatched. In germline, CDR1 is SGHTA, CDR2 FQGNSA. The CDR3 has 15 residues. Using immunoSEQ multiplex PCR, the repertoire was profiled, and TCRdb retains in-frame clones only, with some absent. This repertoire shows 150,000 or so clones, 90% found once; its top ten account for about 1.4%. This TCR came from an adult in good health. V gene TRBV7-2 combines with J gene TRBJ2-1; TRBD2 matches at 8 bases. The sequencing used peripheral blood, collected on day 0 of AZD1222 vaccination. The CDR3 DNA sequence: TGTGCCAGCAGCTTAGCCACTAGCGGATACAATGAGCAGTTCTTC. Residues: CASSLATSGYNEQFF.